This paragraph reports one TCR beta chain. Methods used by the authors: Estimation of nucleated cell counts was performed using reference gene primer amplification. Repertoires were generated with immunoSEQ multiplex PCR, while TCRdb's copy carries only in-frame clones and drops some. V and J calls and clone size are copied from that table; D and trimming were computed from the DNA. The table lists about 260,000 clones, around 90% of them singletons, with over 0.55% in the top ten. This specimen belongs to a study of blood T cell repertoires in COVID-19. Overall study context: Some COVID-19 samples were acute and others convalescent; all came from the United States, Italy and Spain. The cDNA or gDNA used as material had been derived from T cells, B-cell-depleted T cells, or PBMCs.

Trimming took 5 bases from V and 6 from J; bases not matched to a gene: 7. Germline lookup yields CDR1 SGHAT and CDR2 FQDESV (reference sequence). CDR3 length: 14 residues. Input material: peripheral blood. The sequence came from a human donor in a cohort sampled during active COVID-19. V gene TRBV11-1 combines with J gene TRBJ1-1, with 9 nucleotides matching TRBD1. The CDR3 nucleotides read TGTGCCAGCAGCCCAGACAGGGGGAGGTCTGAAGCTTTCTTT. Amino acids: CASSPDRGRSEAFF.